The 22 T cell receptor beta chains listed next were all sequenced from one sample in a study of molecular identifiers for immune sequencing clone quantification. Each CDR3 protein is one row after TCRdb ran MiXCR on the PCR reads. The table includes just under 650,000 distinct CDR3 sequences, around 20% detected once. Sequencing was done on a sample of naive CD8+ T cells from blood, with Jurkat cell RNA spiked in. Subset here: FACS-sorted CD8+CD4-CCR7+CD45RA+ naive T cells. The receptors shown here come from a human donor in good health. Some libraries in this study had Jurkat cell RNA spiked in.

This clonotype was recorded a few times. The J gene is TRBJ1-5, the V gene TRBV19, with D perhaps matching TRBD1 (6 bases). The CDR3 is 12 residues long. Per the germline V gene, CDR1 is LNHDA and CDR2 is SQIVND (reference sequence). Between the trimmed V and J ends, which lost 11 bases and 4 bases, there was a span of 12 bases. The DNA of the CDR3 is TGTGCCTGTCAACAGGGAAATCAGCCCCAGCATTTT. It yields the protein CACQQGNQPQHF.

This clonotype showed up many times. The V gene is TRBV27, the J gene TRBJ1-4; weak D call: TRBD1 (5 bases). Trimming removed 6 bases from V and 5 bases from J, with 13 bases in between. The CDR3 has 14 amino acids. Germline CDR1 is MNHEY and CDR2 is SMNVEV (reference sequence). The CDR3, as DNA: TGTGCCAGCAGGGAGGGGTCCTGGAATGAAAAACTGTTTTTT. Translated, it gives CASREGSWNEKLFF.

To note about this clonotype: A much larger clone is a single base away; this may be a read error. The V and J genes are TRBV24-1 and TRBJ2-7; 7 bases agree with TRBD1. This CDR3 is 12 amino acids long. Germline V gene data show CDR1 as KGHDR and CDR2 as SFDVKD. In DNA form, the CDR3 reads TGTGCCACCAGTGAAACAGGGGTCGAGCGGTACTTC. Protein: CATSETGVERYF.

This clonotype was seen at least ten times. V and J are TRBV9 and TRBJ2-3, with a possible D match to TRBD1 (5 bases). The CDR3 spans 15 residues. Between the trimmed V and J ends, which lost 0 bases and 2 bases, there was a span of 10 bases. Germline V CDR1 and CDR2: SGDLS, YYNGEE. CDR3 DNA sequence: TGTGCCAGCAGCGTAGCTGGCAGGGTCACAGATACGCAGTATTTT. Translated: CASSVAGRVTDTQYF.

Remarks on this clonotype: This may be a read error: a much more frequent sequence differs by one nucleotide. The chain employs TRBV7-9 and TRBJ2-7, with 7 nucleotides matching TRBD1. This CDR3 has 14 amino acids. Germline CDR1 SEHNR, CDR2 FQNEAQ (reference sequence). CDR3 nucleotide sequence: TGTGCCAGCAGCTCCCGACAGGGTGGGTACGAGCAGTGCTTC. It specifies CASSSRQGGYEQCF.

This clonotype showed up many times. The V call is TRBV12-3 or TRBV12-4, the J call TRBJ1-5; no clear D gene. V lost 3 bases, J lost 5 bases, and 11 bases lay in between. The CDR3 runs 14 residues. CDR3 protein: CASSLYGPDQPQHF. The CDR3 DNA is TGTGCCAGCAGTTTGTACGGGCCTGATCAGCCCCAGCATTTT.

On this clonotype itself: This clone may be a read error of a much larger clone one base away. CDR3 sequence: CANTPRSGQGTDTQYF. CDR3 in DNA: TGTGCCAACACCCCGCGGTCGGGACAGGGTACAGATACGCAGTATTTT. The chain is built from TRBV7-9 and TRBJ2-3; 9 bases map to TRBD1. CDR1 and CDR2 (germline): SEHNR, FQNEAQ (reference sequence). With V trimmed by 10 bases and J by 3 bases, 14 bases remained unmatched. The CDR3 has 16 amino acids.

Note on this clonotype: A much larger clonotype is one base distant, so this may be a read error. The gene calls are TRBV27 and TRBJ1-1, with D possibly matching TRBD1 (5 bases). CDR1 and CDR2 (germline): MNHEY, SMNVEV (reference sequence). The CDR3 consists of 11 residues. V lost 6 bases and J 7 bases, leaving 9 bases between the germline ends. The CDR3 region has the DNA TGTGCCAGCAGGGGGGGAGTTGAAGCTTTCTTT. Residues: CASRGGVEAFF.

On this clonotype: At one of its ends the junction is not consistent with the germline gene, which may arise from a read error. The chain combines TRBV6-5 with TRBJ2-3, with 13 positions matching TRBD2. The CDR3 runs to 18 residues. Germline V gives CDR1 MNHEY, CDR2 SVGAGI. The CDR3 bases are TGTGCCAGCGGCCTCGGACTAGCGGGAGCCATGTACACAGATACGCGGTATTTT. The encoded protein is CASGLGLAGAMYTDTRYF.

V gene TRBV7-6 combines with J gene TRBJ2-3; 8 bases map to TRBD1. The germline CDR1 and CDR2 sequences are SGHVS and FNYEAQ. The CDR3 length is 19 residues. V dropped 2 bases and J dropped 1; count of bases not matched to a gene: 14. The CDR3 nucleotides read TGTGCCAGCAGCTTAACGGGACAGGAGACGGCGTTTGGCACAGATACGCAGTATTTT. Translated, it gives CASSLTGQETAFGTDTQYF. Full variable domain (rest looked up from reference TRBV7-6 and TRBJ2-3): GAGVSQSPRYKVTKRGQDVALRCDPISGHVSLYWYRQALGQGPEFLTYFNYEAQQDKSGLPNDRFSAERPEGSISTLTIQRTEQRDSAMYRCASSLTGQETAFGTDTQYFGPGTRLTVL.

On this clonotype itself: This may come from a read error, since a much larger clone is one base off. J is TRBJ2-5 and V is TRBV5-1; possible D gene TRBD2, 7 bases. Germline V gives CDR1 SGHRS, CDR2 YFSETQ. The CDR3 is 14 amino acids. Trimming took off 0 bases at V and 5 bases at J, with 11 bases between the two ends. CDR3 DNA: TGCGCCAGCAGCTTGGGGCGGGGGCTGGAGACCCAGTACTTC. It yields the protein CASSLGRGLETQYF.

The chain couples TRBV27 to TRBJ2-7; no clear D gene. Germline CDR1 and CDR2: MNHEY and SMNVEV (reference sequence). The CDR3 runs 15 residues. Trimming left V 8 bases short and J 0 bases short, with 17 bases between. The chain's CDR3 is CASSMTISSSYEQYF. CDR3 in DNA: TGTGCCAGCTCAATGACAATAAGCAGCTCCTACGAGCAGTACTTC.

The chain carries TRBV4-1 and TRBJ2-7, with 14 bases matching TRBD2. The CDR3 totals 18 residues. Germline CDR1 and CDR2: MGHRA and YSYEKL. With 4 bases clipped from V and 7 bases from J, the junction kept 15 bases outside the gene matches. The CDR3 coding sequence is TGCGCCAGCAGCCCGACTAGCGGGGGGGCGCCGGGCCACTGGGAGCAGTACTTC. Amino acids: CASSPTSGGAPGHWEQYF.

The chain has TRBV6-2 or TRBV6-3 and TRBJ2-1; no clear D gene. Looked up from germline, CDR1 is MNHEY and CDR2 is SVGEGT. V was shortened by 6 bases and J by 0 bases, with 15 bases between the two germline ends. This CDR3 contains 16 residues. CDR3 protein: CASSAPHPSSYNEQFF. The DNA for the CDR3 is TGTGCCAGCAGCGCCCCTCATCCGAGCTCCTACAATGAGCAGTTCTTC.

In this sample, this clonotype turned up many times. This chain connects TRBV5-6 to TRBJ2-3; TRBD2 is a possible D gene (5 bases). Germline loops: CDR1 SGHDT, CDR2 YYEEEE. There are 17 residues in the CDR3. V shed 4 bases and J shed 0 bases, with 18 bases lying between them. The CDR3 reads CASSPRTGTISTDTQYF. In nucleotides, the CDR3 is TGTGCCAGCAGCCCCCGAACGGGAACCATTAGCACAGATACGCAGTATTTT.

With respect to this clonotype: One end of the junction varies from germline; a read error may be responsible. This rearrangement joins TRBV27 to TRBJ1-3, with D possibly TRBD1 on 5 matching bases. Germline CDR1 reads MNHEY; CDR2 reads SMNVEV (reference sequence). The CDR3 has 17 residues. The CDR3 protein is CASSLFGGEHSGDTIYF. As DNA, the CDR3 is TGTGCCAGCAGTTTATTTGGGGGAGAACACTCTGGAGACACCATATATTTT.

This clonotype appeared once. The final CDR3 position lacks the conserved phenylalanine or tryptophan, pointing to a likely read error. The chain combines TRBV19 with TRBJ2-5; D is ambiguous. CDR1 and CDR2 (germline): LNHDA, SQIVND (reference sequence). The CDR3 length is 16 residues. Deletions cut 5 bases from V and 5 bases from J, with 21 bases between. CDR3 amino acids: CASSSVSSTPEETQYS. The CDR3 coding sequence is TGTGCCAGTAGTTCTGTCAGTTCCACCCCTGAGGAGACCCAGTACTCC.

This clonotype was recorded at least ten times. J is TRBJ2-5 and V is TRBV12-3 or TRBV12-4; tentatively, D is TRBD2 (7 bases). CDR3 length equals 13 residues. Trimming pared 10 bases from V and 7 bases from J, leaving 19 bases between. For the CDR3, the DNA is TGTGCCACCGCGGGGGCCGGTGGAGGGACCCAGTACTTC. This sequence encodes CATAGAGGGTQYF.

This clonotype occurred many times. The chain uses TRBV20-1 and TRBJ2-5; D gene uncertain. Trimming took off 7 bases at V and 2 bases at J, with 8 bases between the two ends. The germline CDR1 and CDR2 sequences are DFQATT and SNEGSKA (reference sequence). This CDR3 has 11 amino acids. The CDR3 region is CSGEIQETQYF. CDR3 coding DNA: TGCAGTGGTGAAATTCAAGAGACCCAGTACTTC.

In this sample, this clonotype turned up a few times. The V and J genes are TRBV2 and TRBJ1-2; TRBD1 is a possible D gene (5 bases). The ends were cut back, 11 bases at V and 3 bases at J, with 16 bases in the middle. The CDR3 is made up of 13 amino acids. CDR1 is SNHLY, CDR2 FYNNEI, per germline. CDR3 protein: CAAGGRADYGYTF. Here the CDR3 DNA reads TGTGCCGCTGGGGGTAGGGCGGACTATGGCTACACCTTC.

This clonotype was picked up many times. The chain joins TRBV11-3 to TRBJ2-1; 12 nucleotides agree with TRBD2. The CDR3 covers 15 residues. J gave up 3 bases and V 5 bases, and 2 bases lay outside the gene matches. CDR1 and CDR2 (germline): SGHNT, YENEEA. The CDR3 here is CASSAGLAGYNEQFF. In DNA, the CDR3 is TGTGCCAGCAGCGCGGGACTAGCGGGCTACAATGAGCAGTTCTTC.

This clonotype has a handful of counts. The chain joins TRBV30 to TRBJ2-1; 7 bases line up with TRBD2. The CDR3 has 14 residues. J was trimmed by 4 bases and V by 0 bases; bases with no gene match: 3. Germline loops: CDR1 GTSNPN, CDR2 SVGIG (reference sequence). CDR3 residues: CAWSVRGNYNEQFF. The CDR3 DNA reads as TGTGCCTGGAGTGTGCGGGGGAATTACAATGAGCAGTTCTTC.